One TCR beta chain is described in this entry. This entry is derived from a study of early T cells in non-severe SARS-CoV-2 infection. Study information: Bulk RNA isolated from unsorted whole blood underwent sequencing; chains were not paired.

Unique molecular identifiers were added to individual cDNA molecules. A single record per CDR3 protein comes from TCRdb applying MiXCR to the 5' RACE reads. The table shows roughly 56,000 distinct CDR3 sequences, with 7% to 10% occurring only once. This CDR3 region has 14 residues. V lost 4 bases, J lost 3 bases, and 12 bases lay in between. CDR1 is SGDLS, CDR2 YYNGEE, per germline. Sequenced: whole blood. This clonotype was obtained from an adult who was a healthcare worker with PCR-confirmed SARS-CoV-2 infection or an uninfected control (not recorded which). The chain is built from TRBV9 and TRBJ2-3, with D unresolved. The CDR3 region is CASSPIGPTDTQYF. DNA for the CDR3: TGTGCCAGCAGCCCTATCGGTCCGACAGATACGCAGTATTTT.